A selection of T cell receptor beta chains follows, all from one sample in a study of siplizumab effects on memory and regulatory T cells. Sequenced by immunoSEQ multiplex PCR; TCRdb stores in-frame clones only, minus some. Of 99,000 or so clones in the sample, about 93% were seen once. Source material: Tregs sorted from blood. The receptors here all came from a human donor in good health. Each CDR3 is given with its conserved first and last residue. D genes are given only for firm matches. Not every row has a clone size; where given, it reads once, few, many or a size class.

size: -
D: TRBD2
V: TRBV6-1
J: TRBJ2-7
CDR3: CASSGGTEQYF
DNA: TGTGCCAGCAGCGGGGGGACTGAGCAGTACTTC

size: -
D: TRBD1
V: TRBV10-3
J: TRBJ1-1
CDR3: CAIREQGKTEAFF
DNA: TGTGCCATCAGAGAACAGGGGAAGACTGAAGCTTTCTTT

size: -
D: TRBD2
V: TRBV6-1
J: TRBJ2-3
CDR3: CASSEARWASGGAIDTQYF
DNA: TGTGCCAGCAGTGAAGCGCGTTGGGCTAGCGGGGGGGCCATAGATACGCAGTATTTT

size: -
D: TRBD2
V: TRBV4-1
J: TRBJ2-7
CDR3: CASSHRTSYEQYF
DNA: TGCGCCAGCAGCCATAGGACTAGCTACGAGCAGTACTTC

size: few
D: -
V: TRBV6-5
J: TRBJ1-1
CDR3: CASSYTMNTEAFF
DNA: TGTGCCAGCAGTTACACTATGAACACTGAAGCTTTCTTT

size: -
D: -
V: TRBV7-2
J: TRBJ2-3
CDR3: CASSHPQGAVGTDTQYF
DNA: TGTGCCAGCAGCCACCCGCAGGGTGCGGTCGGCACAGATACGCAGTATTTT

size: -
D: -
V: TRBV7-2
J: TRBJ2-1
CDR3: CASSKRNNNEQFF
DNA: TGTGCCAGCAGCAAACGGAATAACAATGAGCAGTTCTTC

size: few
D: TRBD1
V: TRBV5-1
J: TRBJ1-1
CDR3: CASSLGGTVNTEAFF
DNA: TGCGCCAGCAGCTTGGGGGGGACAGTGAACACTGAAGCTTTCTTT

size: -
D: -
V: TRBV11-3
J: TRBJ2-3
CDR3: CASSLAGGRDTQYF
DNA: TGTGCCAGCAGCTTAGCGGGGGGCCGGGATACGCAGTATTTT

size: once
D: -
V: TRBV7-9
J: TRBJ2-7
CDR3: CASSPRLSSYEQYF
DNA: TGTGCCAGCAGCCCTAGGCTGAGCTCCTACGAGCAGTACTTC

size: -
D: -
V: TRBV11-3
J: TRBJ2-1
CDR3: CASSPTLFLEQFF
DNA: TGTGCCAGCAGCCCAACCCTTTTCCTTGAGCAGTTCTTC

size: -
D: TRBD2
V: TRBV29-1
J: TRBJ2-1
CDR3: CSVDPPGGNNEQFF
DNA: TGCAGCGTTGACCCCCCCGGGGGGAACAATGAGCAGTTCTTC

size: -
D: TRBD1
V: TRBV29-1
J: TRBJ2-7
CDR3: CSVDLDRGHEQYF
DNA: TGCAGCGTTGACCTGGACAGGGGCCACGAGCAGTACTTC

size: -
D: -
V: TRBV11-2
J: TRBJ1-4
CDR3: CASSRSHEKLFF
DNA: TGTGCCAGCAGCCGCTCGCATGAAAAACTGTTTTTT

size: -
D: TRBD2
V: TRBV6-5
J: TRBJ2-1
CDR3: CASKTLAGTYNEQFF
DNA: TGTGCCAGCAAGACTCTAGCGGGGACCTACAATGAGCAGTTCTTC

size: -
D: -
V: TRBV29-1
J: TRBJ1-2
CDR3: CSADSYTF
DNA: TGCAGCGCAGATAGCTACACCTTC

size: -
D: TRBD1
V: TRBV15
J: TRBJ2-3
CDR3: CATSRDNRGHTDTQYF
DNA: TGTGCCACCAGCAGGGATAACAGGGGCCACACAGATACGCAGTATTTT

size: -
D: TRBD1
V: TRBV19
J: TRBJ1-5
CDR3: CASSTDRRRNQPQHF
DNA: TGTGCCAGTAGTACGGACAGGCGTAGGAATCAGCCCCAGCATTTT

size: -
D: -
V: TRBV9
J: TRBJ1-1
CDR3: CASSGGTDTEAFF
DNA: TGTGCCAGCAGCGGGGGGACGGACACTGAAGCTTTCTTT

size: -
D: -
V: TRBV5-1
J: TRBJ1-3
CDR3: CASSLSPQGSGNTIYF
DNA: TGCGCCAGCAGCTTGTCACCACAGGGCTCTGGAAACACCATATATTTT

size: -
D: -
V: TRBV7-2
J: TRBJ2-5
CDR3: CASSLGITGTQYF
DNA: TGTGCCAGCAGCTTAGGAATCACGGGGACCCAGTACTTC

size: once
D: TRBD2
V: TRBV4-2
J: TRBJ2-3
CDR3: CASSQVVLAGAPPARDTQYF
DNA: TGTGCCAGCAGCCAGGTCGTGCTAGCGGGAGCCCCTCCGGCCCGAGATACGCAGTATTTT

size: -
D: TRBD2
V: TRBV5-4
J: TRBJ2-7
CDR3: CASSFRGGVYEQYF
DNA: TGTGCCAGCAGCTTCCGCGGGGGGGTTTACGAGCAGTACTTC

size: -
D: -
V: TRBV18
J: TRBJ2-3
CDR3: CASSPVAGYPDTQYF
DNA: TGTGCCAGCTCACCTGTCGCGGGGTATCCAGATACGCAGTATTTT

size: -
D: -
V: TRBV6-5
J: TRBJ1-2
CDR3: CASSPLGRRGGYTF
DNA: TGTGCCAGCAGTCCCCTGGGACGGCGCGGTGGCTACACCTTC

size: -
D: -
V: TRBV25-1
J: TRBJ2-2
CDR3: CAGQLRNTGELFF
DNA: TGTGCCGGCCAGCTTCGGAACACCGGGGAGCTGTTTTTT

size: -
D: TRBD2
V: TRBV14
J: TRBJ2-7
CDR3: CASSQMGLAGVYEQYF
DNA: TGTGCCAGCAGCCAAATGGGACTAGCGGGAGTCTACGAGCAGTACTTC

size: -
D: -
V: TRBV6-5
J: TRBJ2-5
CDR3: CASSYLGDGQETQYF
DNA: TGTGCCAGCAGTTACTTAGGTGACGGTCAAGAGACCCAGTACTTC

size: -
D: -
V: TRBV20-1
J: TRBJ2-5
CDR3: CSAYGETQYF
DNA: TGCAGTGCTTACGGGGAGACCCAGTACTTC

size: -
D: TRBD2
V: TRBV7-9
J: TRBJ2-1
CDR3: CASSFRAGVNEQFF
DNA: TGTGCCAGCAGCTTCCGAGCGGGAGTGAATGAGCAGTTCTTC

size: -
D: -
V: TRBV9
J: TRBJ1-1
CDR3: CASSVTDRNTEAFF
DNA: TGTGCCAGCAGCGTGACAGATAGGAACACTGAAGCTTTCTTT

size: -
D: TRBD1
V: TRBV29-1
J: TRBJ1-5
CDR3: CSVALGQGGGQPQHF
DNA: TGCAGCGTTGCCTTGGGACAGGGCGGCGGTCAGCCCCAGCATTTT

size: -
D: TRBD1
V: TRBV19
J: TRBJ1-5
CDR3: CASSSTGGHQPQHF
DNA: TGTGCCAGTAGTAGCACAGGGGGCCATCAGCCCCAGCATTTT

size: -
D: -
V: TRBV2
J: TRBJ2-1
CDR3: CASSEEGDSYNEQFF
DNA: TGTGCCAGCAGTGAGGAGGGGGACTCCTACAATGAGCAGTTCTTC

size: -
D: -
V: TRBV5-8
J: TRBJ1-5
CDR3: CASSLIRGSNQPQHF
DNA: TGTGCCAGCAGCTTGATCCGGGGGAGCAATCAGCCCCAGCATTTT

size: -
D: TRBD1
V: TRBV30
J: TRBJ1-2
CDR3: CAWTHVQGQGHGYTF
DNA: TGTGCCTGGACTCACGTCCAGGGACAGGGACATGGCTACACCTTC

size: -
D: TRBD2
V: TRBV5-4
J: TRBJ2-1
CDR3: CASSLRTSGRYNEQFF
DNA: TGTGCCAGCAGCTTGAGGACTAGCGGGAGGTACAATGAGCAGTTCTTC

size: -
D: TRBD1
V: TRBV11-2
J: TRBJ2-1
CDR3: CASSLGQGRMSYNEQFF
DNA: TGTGCCAGCAGCTTAGGACAGGGTAGAATGAGCTACAATGAGCAGTTCTTC

size: once
D: -
V: TRBV11-2
J: TRBJ1-2
CDR3: CASSLVASDLYGYTF
DNA: TGTGCCAGCAGCTTAGTTGCCTCCGACCTCTATGGCTACACCTTC

size: -
D: -
V: TRBV21-1
J: TRBJ2-1
CDR3: CASSKVGTSGGPAYNEQFF
DNA: TGTGCCAGCAGCAAAGTAGGGACTAGCGGGGGACCCGCCTACAATGAGCAGTTCTTC

size: -
D: -
V: TRBV7-9
J: TRBJ1-1
CDR3: CASSFGGGNTEAFF
DNA: TGTGCCAGCAGCTTTGGTGGGGGGAACACTGAAGCTTTCTTT

size: once
D: TRBD1
V: TRBV7-8
J: TRBJ1-1
CDR3: CASSRGQLEAFF
DNA: TGTGCCAGCAGCAGGGGACAGCTTGAAGCTTTCTTT

size: -
D: -
V: TRBV7-9
J: TRBJ1-1
CDR3: CASSLGFSNTEAFF
DNA: TGTGCCAGCAGCTTGGGTTTCTCGAACACTGAAGCTTTCTTT

size: -
D: -
V: TRBV19
J: TRBJ1-2
CDR3: CASSIAPNYGYTF
DNA: TGTGCCAGTAGTATAGCTCCGAACTATGGCTACACCTTC

size: -
D: -
V: TRBV11-2
J: TRBJ1-1
CDR3: CASSLVGSTEAFF
DNA: TGTGCCAGCAGCTTAGTAGGAAGCACTGAAGCTTTCTTT

size: -
D: TRBD1
V: TRBV19
J: TRBJ1-2
CDR3: CASSLIAGQGVGYTF
DNA: TGTGCCAGTAGTTTGATTGCAGGACAGGGGGTTGGCTACACCTTC

size: -
D: -
V: TRBV7-2
J: TRBJ2-2
CDR3: CASSLEGGNTGELFF
DNA: TGTGCCAGCAGCTTAGAGGGCGGCAACACCGGGGAGCTGTTTTTT

size: -
D: TRBD2
V: TRBV7-9
J: TRBJ2-5
CDR3: CASSLGPGGAKTQYF
DNA: TGTGCCAGCAGCTTAGGGCCGGGGGGGGCGAAGACCCAGTACTTC

size: -
D: TRBD1
V: TRBV29-1
J: TRBJ1-1
CDR3: CSGQAGTGGTEAFF
DNA: TGCAGCGGACAAGCCGGGACAGGGGGGACTGAAGCTTTCTTT

size: -
D: -
V: TRBV10-1
J: TRBJ2-5
CDR3: CASSELVQQETQYF
DNA: TGCGCCAGCAGTGAGTTGGTCCAACAAGAGACCCAGTACTTC

size: -
D: -
V: TRBV5-4
J: TRBJ1-2
CDR3: CASSLGQDYGYTF
DNA: TGTGCCAGCAGCTTGGGTCAGGATTATGGCTACACCTTC

size: -
D: -
V: TRBV21-1
J: TRBJ1-1
CDR3: CASSKDGPLRAFF
DNA: TGTGCCAGCAGCAAAGACGGGCCACTTCGAGCTTTCTTT

size: -
D: -
V: TRBV18
J: TRBJ1-3
CDR3: CASSLRHISGNTIYF
DNA: TGTGCCAGCTCACTTAGACACATCTCTGGAAACACCATATATTTT

size: -
D: -
V: TRBV5-4
J: TRBJ2-1
CDR3: CASSLGGGRQTYNEQFF
DNA: TGTGCCAGCAGCTTGGGTGGGGGCAGACAGACCTACAATGAGCAGTTCTTC

size: -
D: -
V: TRBV21-1
J: TRBJ1-2
CDR3: CASSKGEQGLSGRGYTF
DNA: TGTGCCAGCAGCAAAGGCGAACAGGGCCTTAGCGGACGCGGCTACACCTTC

size: -
D: -
V: TRBV7-2
J: TRBJ2-1
CDR3: CASSLAGTYYNEQFF
DNA: TGTGCCAGCAGCTTAGCGGGGACTTACTACAATGAGCAGTTCTTC

size: -
D: -
V: TRBV6-5
J: TRBJ2-2
CDR3: CASSYSLRVNTGELFF
DNA: TGTGCCAGCAGTTACTCACTCCGGGTGAACACCGGGGAGCTGTTTTTT

size: -
D: -
V: TRBV5-4
J: TRBJ2-5
CDR3: CASSLYGRRNQETQYF
DNA: TGTGCCAGCAGCTTGTATGGGCGGAGGAACCAAGAGACCCAGTACTTC

size: -
D: TRBD1
V: TRBV18
J: TRBJ1-3
CDR3: CASSPPGTATAIYF
DNA: TGTGCCAGCTCACCGCCCGGGACAGCTACCGCCATATATTTT